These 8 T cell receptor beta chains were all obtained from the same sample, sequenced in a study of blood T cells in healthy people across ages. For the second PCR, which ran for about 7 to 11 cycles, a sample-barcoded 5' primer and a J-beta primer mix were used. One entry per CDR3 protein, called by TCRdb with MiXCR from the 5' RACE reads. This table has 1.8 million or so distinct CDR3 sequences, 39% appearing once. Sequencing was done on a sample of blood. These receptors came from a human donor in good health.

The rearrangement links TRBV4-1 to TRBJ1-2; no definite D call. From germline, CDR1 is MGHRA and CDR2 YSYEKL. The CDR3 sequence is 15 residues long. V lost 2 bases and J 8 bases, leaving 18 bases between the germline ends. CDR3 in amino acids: CASSQSPRVEGGYTF. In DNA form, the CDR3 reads TGCGCCAGCAGCCAATCCCCCCGTGTGGAGGGAGGCTACACCTTC.

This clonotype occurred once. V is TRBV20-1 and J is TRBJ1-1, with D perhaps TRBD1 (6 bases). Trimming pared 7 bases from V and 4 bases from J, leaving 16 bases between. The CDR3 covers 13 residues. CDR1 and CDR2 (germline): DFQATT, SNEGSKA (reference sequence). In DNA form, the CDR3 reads TGCAGTGGCCCGAAACAGGGTTCCACTGAAGCTTTCTTT. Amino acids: CSGPKQGSTEAFF.

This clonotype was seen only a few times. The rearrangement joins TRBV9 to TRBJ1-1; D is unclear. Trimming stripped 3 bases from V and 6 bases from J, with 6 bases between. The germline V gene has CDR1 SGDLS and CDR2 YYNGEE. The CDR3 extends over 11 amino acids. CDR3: CASSGGSEAFF. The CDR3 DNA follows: TGTGCCAGCAGCGGTGGGTCTGAAGCTTTCTTT.

CDR3 sequence: CAISGPEGGSYEQYF. The CDR3 region has the DNA TGTGCCATCAGTGGGCCCGAAGGGGGCTCCTACGAGCAGTACTTC. The rearrangement joins TRBV10-3 to TRBJ2-7; D possibly corresponds to TRBD1 (6 bases). CDR1 and CDR2 from the germline V gene are ENHRY and SYGVKD. The ends were cut back, 4 bases at V and 0 bases at J, with 13 bases in the middle. The length of the CDR3 is 15 residues.

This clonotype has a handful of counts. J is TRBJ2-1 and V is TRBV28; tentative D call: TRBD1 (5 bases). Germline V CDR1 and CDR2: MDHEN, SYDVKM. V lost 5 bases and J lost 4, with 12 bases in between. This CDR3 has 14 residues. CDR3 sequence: CASSLDSDYNEQFF. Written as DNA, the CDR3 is TGTGCCAGCAGTCTCGACAGCGATTACAATGAGCAGTTCTTC.

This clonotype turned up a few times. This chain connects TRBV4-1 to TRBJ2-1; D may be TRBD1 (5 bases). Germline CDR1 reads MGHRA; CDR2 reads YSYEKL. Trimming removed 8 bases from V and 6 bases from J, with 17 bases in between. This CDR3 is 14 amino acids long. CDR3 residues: CASSHWGETNEQFF. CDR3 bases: TGCGCCAGCTCCCACTGGGGCGAAACCAATGAGCAGTTCTTC.

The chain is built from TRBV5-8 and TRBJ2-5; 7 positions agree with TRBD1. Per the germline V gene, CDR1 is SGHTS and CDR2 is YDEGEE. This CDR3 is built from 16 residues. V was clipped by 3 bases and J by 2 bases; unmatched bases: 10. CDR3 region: CASSWGMTGRQETQYF. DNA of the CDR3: TGTGCCAGCAGCTGGGGGATGACAGGGCGGCAAGAGACCCAGTACTTC.

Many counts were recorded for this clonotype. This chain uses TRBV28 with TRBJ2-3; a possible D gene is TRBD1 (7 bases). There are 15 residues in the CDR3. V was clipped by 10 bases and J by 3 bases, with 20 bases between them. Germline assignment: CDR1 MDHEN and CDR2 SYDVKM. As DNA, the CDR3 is TGTGCCACCGTTAGGGGGGACAGCGAGACAGATACGCAGTATTTT. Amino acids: CATVRGDSETDTQYF.